These 9 T cell receptor beta chains were all obtained from the same sample, sequenced in a study of blood T cells in healthy people across ages. With a J-beta primer mix and a sample-barcoded 5' primer, a second PCR ran roughly 6 to 11 cycles. TCRdb redid the calling of the 5' RACE reads with MiXCR, one entry per CDR3 protein. The sample holds about 1.5 million distinct CDR3 sequences, under 55% seen once. Sequenced: blood. The receptors come from a woman aged 18-30 years in good health.

The CDR3 loop is CASSEIAYGYTF. The CDR3 DNA reads TGTGCCAGCAGTGAAATTGCCTACGGCTACACCTTC. The rearrangement links TRBV25-1 to TRBJ1-2; D is ambiguous. V was cut by 2 bases and J by 8 bases, with 9 bases left in between. Germline V gene sequence: CDR1 MGHDK, CDR2 SYGVNS. This CDR3 has 12 amino acids.

This chain links TRBV6-5 with TRBJ1-2, with 7 bases lining up with TRBD1. Germline trimming cut 5 bases from V and 6 bases from J; bases unmatched to any gene: 6. This CDR3 comprises 13 residues. The germline CDR1 and CDR2 sequences are MNHEY and SVGAGI. The CDR3: CASSDQGVHGYTF. In nucleotides, the CDR3 is TGTGCCAGCAGTGACCAGGGGGTTCATGGCTACACCTTC.

The chain has TRBV6-5 and TRBJ1-2, with D perhaps matching TRBD1 (6 bases). Germline V lookup: CDR1 MNHEY, CDR2 SVGAGI. V was trimmed by 6 bases and J by 3 bases, leaving 17 bases between them. The CDR3 totals 15 residues. The CDR3: CASRETGGRYYGYTF. The CDR3 DNA follows: TGTGCCAGCAGAGAGACAGGCGGACGCTACTATGGCTACACCTTC.

This clonotype was counted a few times. The CDR3 here is CASRQGSNEQFF. CDR3 in DNA: TGTGCCAGCCGACAGGGGAGCAATGAGCAGTTCTTC. This chain links TRBV18 with TRBJ2-1; 8 nucleotides match TRBD1. Germline CDR1 is KGHSH and CDR2 is LQKENI. This CDR3 is built from 12 residues. Trimming removed 8 bases from V and 6 bases from J; junction bases left unmatched: 3.

This clonotype was seen a few times. The chain joins TRBV19 to TRBJ2-1, with unresolved D. CDR3 length: 15 residues. Germline values: CDR1 LNHDA, CDR2 SQIVND (reference sequence). V was clipped by 4 bases and J by 2 bases, with 12 bases between them. CDR3 loop: CASSSGHFPYNEQFF. In DNA form, the CDR3 reads TGTGCCAGTAGTAGTGGCCACTTCCCCTACAATGAGCAGTTCTTC.

The rearrangement joins TRBV20-1 to TRBJ2-7, with D unresolved. This CDR3 has 13 amino acids. Germline V gene data show CDR1 as DFQATT and CDR2 as SNEGSKA (reference sequence). The germline V and J ends were trimmed by 3 bases and 2 bases, with 11 bases remaining between them. CDR3 sequence: CSARGTRTYEQYF. Written as DNA, the CDR3 is TGCAGTGCTAGGGGAACAAGAACCTACGAGCAGTACTTC.

V is TRBV9 and J is TRBJ2-1, with D unclear. Looked up from germline, CDR1 is SGDLS and CDR2 is YYNGEE. Trimming cost V 3 bases and J 7 bases, with 8 bases left between them. The CDR3 is 12 amino acids. CDR3 sequence reads: CASSASPNEQFF. In nucleotides, the CDR3 is TGTGCCAGCAGCGCCTCCCCAAATGAGCAGTTCTTC.

The table lists this clonotype with a few counts. The gene calls are TRBV20-1 and TRBJ2-7; TRBD1 agrees at 10 bases. The CDR3 runs to 13 residues. From germline, CDR1 is DFQATT and CDR2 SNEGSKA (reference sequence). V lost 4 bases and J lost 3; bases outside the gene matches: 3. CDR3 region: CSATGTGDYEQYF. The CDR3 DNA reads TGCAGTGCTACCGGGACAGGGGACTACGAGCAGTACTTC.

This clonotype was recorded many times. In DNA, the CDR3 is TGCGCCAGCAGCCAGGAATCCGGGGGGTCCTACGAGCAGTACTTC. Residues: CASSQESGGSYEQYF. V and J are TRBV4-1 and TRBJ2-7; the match to TRBD2 covers 7 bases. V was pared by 3 bases and J by 1 base, with 6 bases of the junction left unmatched. This CDR3 is 15 amino acids long. Germline V gives CDR1 MGHRA, CDR2 YSYEKL.